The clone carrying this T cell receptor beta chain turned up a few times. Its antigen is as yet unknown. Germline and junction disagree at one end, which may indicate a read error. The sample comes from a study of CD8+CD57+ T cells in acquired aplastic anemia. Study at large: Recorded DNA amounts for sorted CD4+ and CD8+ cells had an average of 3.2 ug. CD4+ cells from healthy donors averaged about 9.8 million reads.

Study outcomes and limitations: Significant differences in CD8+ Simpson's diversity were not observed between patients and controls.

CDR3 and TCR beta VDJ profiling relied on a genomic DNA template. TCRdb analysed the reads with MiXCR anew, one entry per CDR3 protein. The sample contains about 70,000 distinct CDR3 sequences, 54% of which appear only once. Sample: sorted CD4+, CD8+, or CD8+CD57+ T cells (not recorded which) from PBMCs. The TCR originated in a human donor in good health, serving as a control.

This chain's CDR3 is CASTALGQYF. The CDR3 nucleotides read TGTGCCAGCACGGCTCTCGGGCAGTACTTC. V usage is TRBV4-1 and J usage is TRBJ2-7; D is unresolved. The CDR3 has 10 amino acids. Germline CDR1 is MGHRA and CDR2 is YSYEKL.